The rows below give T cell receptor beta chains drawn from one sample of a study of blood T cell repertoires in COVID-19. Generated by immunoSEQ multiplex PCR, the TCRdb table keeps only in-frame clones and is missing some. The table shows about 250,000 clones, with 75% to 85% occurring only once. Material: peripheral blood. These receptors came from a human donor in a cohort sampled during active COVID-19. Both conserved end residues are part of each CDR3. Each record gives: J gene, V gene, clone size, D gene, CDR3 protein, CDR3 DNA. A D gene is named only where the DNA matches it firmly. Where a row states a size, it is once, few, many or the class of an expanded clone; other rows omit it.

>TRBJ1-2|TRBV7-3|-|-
CASSPIAGSHYGYTF
TGTGCCAGCAGCCCTATAGCGGGTTCTCACTATGGCTACACCTTC
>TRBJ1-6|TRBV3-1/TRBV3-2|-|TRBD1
CASSPWTGDNSPLHF
TGTGCCAGCAGCCCGTGGACAGGGGATAATTCACCCCTCCACTTT
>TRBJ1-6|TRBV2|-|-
CASRVTGGPLHF
TGTGCCAGCCGAGTAACCGGCGGACCCCTCCACTTT
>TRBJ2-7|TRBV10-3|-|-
CAIAGLNYEQYF
TGTGCCATCGCAGGGTTAAATTACGAGCAGTACTTC
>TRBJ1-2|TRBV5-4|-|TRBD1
CASSVSGDRRRYTF
TGTGCCAGCAGCGTTTCCGGGGACAGGAGACGCTACACCTTC
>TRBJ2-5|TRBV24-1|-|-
CATSEPEIKGPQYF
TGTGCCACCAGTGAACCGGAGATAAAGGGGCCCCAGTACTTC
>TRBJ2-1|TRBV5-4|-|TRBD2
CASSLQLAGGRVGNEQFF
TGTGCCAGCAGCCTCCAGCTAGCGGGGGGACGTGTGGGGAATGAGCAGTTCTTC
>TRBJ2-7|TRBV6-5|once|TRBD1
CASSPGQGIDEQYF
TGTGCCAGCAGTCCAGGACAGGGTATCGACGAGCAGTACTTC
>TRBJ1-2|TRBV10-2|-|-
CASSAPTGTNYGYTF
TGCGCCAGCAGTGCACCGACAGGTACTAACTATGGCTACACCTTC
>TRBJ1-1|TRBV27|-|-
CASREGGRTEAFF
TGTGCCAGCAGGGAAGGGGGACGGACTGAAGCTTTCTTT
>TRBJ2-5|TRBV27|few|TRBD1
CASRRRFDRGGQETQYF
TGTGCCAGCCGCCGAAGGTTTGACAGGGGCGGCCAAGAGACCCAGTACTTC
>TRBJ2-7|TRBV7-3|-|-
CASDGGRRGLSYEQYF
TGTGCCAGCGATGGAGGTAGGCGGGGGCTCTCCTACGAGCAGTACTTC
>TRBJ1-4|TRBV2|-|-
CATRQLLNEKLFF
TGTGCCACGAGACAGCTGCTCAATGAAAAACTGTTTTTT
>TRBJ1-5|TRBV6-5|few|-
CASSFDSSSNQPQHF
TGTGCCAGCAGTTTTGACTCCAGCTCCAATCAGCCCCAGCATTTT
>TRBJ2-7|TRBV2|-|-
CASRTGAFYEQYF
TGTGCCAGCAGGACAGGAGCCTTCTACGAGCAGTACTTC